What follows is one TCR beta chain and its context. These data are taken from a study of blood T cell repertoires in COVID-19. Study summary: Some COVID-19 samples were acute and others convalescent; all came from the United States, Italy and Spain. PBMCs, B-cell-depleted T cells, or T cells provided the cDNA or gDNA that made up the material.

In the authors' methods: Amplifying reference gene primers gave estimates of nucleated cell counts. The assay was immunoSEQ multiplex PCR, and TCRdb's table has in-frame clones only and misses some. Clone size and the V and J calls come from that table; the DNA yielded D and trimming. The sample gives about 190,000 clones, about nine tenths of which show up once; about 1.1% is in the top ten. CDR3 length: 11 residues. Germline assignment: CDR1 DFQATT and CDR2 SNEGSKA (reference sequence). The chain uses TRBV20-1 and TRBJ2-7; 10 bases align to TRBD2. What was sequenced was peripheral blood. The TCR originated in a man between 25 and 39 years old with acute or convalescent COVID-19. CDR3 bases: TGCAGCACTAGCGGGACCTACGAGCAGTACTTC. Encoded protein: CSTSGTYEQYF.